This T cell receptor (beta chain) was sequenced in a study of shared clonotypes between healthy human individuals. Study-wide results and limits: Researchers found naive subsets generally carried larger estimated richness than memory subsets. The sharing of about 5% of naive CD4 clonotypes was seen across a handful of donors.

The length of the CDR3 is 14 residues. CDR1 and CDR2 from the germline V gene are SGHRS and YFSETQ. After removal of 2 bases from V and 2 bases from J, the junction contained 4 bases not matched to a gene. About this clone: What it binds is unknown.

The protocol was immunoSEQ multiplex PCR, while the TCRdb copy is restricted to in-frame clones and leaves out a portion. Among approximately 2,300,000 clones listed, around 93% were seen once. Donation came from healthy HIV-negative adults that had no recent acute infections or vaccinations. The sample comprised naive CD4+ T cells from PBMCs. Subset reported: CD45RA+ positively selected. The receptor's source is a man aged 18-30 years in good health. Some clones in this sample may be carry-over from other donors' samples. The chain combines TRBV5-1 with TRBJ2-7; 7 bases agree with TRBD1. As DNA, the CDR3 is TGCGCCAGCAGCTTTCCCGGGACAGCCTACGAGCAGTACTTC. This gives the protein CASSFPGTAYEQYF.